The next 29 T cell receptor beta chains were all read from a single sample in a study of Graves' ophthalmopathy and Graves' hyperthyroidism. For repertoire sequencing, the TCR beta CDR3 regions were amplified from RNA transcripts. Second-round multiplex PCR came after a first-round RT-PCR that employed HTBI primers. TCRdb re-derived calls from the multiplex PCR reads in MiXCR, one entry per CDR3 protein. The sample comprises 900,000 to 1,200,000 distinct CDR3 sequences, about two fifths of which are singletons, and approximately 10% rests with the top ten. The sequenced sample consisted of peripheral blood or thyroid tissue (not recorded which). The receptor set was obtained from an adult man with Graves' hyperthyroidism.

This clonotype was counted only a few times. One end of the junction does not line up with germline, which may come from a read error. This chain connects TRBV20-1 to TRBJ2-2; D gene uncertain. The CDR3 has 13 amino acids. CDR1 is DFQATT and CDR2 is SNEGSKA in the germline V gene (reference sequence). The CDR3 bases are TGTGCCAGCAGTGGGAAGGTCACCGGGGAGCTGTTTTTT. Amino acid sequence: CASSGKVTGELFF.

This clonotype has only a few counts. Possible read error: a much larger clone is one base away. This sequence joins TRBV7-7 and TRBJ2-5, with a weak D call TRBD2 (6 bases). Germline V gene lookup returns CDR1 SSHAT and CDR2 FNYEAQ (reference sequence). The length of the CDR3 is 12 residues. The CDR3 here is CASSAGLEIQYF. CDR3 coding DNA: TGTGCCAGTTCGGCGGGGCTGGAGATCCAGTACTTC.

The CDR3 nucleotides read TGTGCCAGCAGCTCCTCAGGGGGCCATCAGCCCCAGCATTTT. Amino acid sequence: CASSSSGGHQPQHF. This chain joins TRBV7-2 and TRBJ1-5; 8 positions match TRBD1. CDR1 SGHTA and CDR2 FQGNSA come from the germline V gene. CDR3 length equals 14 residues. J lost 5 bases, V lost 4 bases, and 4 bases had no gene match.

DNA of the CDR3: TGCAGTGCTAGTCCCGGACTACCCCGGGACGAGCAGTACTTC. Residues: CSASPGLPRDEQYF. The gene calls are TRBV20-1 and TRBJ2-7, with D perhaps TRBD2 (6 bases). Between the trimmed V and J ends, which lost 3 bases and 5 bases, there was a span of 17 bases. The length of the CDR3 is 14 residues. Germline CDR1 is DFQATT and CDR2 is SNEGSKA (reference sequence).

This rearrangement joins TRBV25-1 to TRBJ1-4; D possibly corresponds to TRBD1 (5 bases). Germline CDR1 and CDR2: MGHDK and SYGVNS. V lost 5 bases, J lost 8 bases, and 18 bases lay in between. This CDR3 has 15 amino acids. The CDR3 sequence is CASSSGAGLEEKLFF. The CDR3 nucleotides read TGTGCCAGCAGTTCCGGGGCTGGTCTTGAGGAAAAACTGTTTTTT.

The rearrangement joins TRBV11-3 to TRBJ1-6, with 8 bases fitting TRBD1. This CDR3 contains 14 residues. Germline V gives CDR1 SGHNT, CDR2 YENEEA. Unmatched junction bases numbered 5, after V lost 7 bases and J lost 6 bases. CDR3 sequence reads: CASMRTGPNSPLHF. CDR3 in DNA: TGTGCCAGCATGAGGACAGGGCCTAATTCACCCCTCCACTTT.

The V and J genes are TRBV20-1 and TRBJ1-5; the D gene is possibly TRBD1 (5 bases). This CDR3 is built from 13 residues. CDR1 and CDR2 from the germline V gene are DFQATT and SNEGSKA (reference sequence). V was shortened by 5 bases and J by 9 bases, with 17 bases between the two germline ends. In nucleotides, the CDR3 is TGCAGTGCTTCAACGGGGCAGGTCCGGCCCCAGCATTTT. It translates to CSASTGQVRPQHF.

Only a few counts were recorded for this clonotype. The chain uses TRBV19 and TRBJ1-1; D is possibly TRBD1 (6 bases). The germline gives CDR1 LNHDA, CDR2 SQIVND (reference sequence). The CDR3 loop spans 19 amino acids. Trimming pared 5 bases from V and 1 base from J, leaving 26 bases between. CDR3 sequence (DNA): TGTGCCAGTAGTTTAACCCCCTCCAGGCGGACAGCTAAGAACACTGAAGCTTTCTTT. Its translation is CASSLTPSRRTAKNTEAFF.

In this sample, this clonotype turned up many times. V is TRBV19 and J is TRBJ2-2, with 7 bases aligning to TRBD1. The CDR3 loop spans 15 amino acids. The germline V gene encodes CDR1 LNHDA and CDR2 SQIVND (reference sequence). The J segment lost 4 bases and the V segment lost 3 bases, leaving 5 bases of the junction unmatched. As DNA, the CDR3 is TGTGCCAGTAGTATTGGACAGGCGAGCACCGGGGAGCTGTTTTTT. Amino acid sequence: CASSIGQASTGELFF.

The chain carries TRBV9 and TRBJ2-7; D possibly corresponds to TRBD2 (6 bases). V was pared by 3 bases and J by 4 bases, with 11 bases between. Germline V gives CDR1 SGDLS, CDR2 YYNGEE. The CDR3 spans 13 residues. CDR3 sequence: CASSAMGGYEQYF. The CDR3 bases are TGTGCCAGCAGCGCCATGGGGGGTTACGAGCAGTACTTC.

CDR3: CASSQAPREGNTEAFF. CDR3 in DNA: TGTGCCAGCAGCCAAGCCCCACGAGAGGGCAACACTGAAGCTTTCTTT. The chain is built from TRBV12-3 or TRBV12-4 and TRBJ1-1; no reliable D call. The CDR3 extends over 16 amino acids. Trimming cost V 6 bases and J 2 bases, with 19 bases left between them.

This clonotype was detected ten times or more. The chain has TRBV12-3 or TRBV12-4 and TRBJ1-2; TRBD1 agrees at 8 bases. CDR3 length equals 13 residues. J lost 4 bases, V lost 6 bases, and 4 bases had no gene match. CDR3 bases: TGTGCCAGCAGGAGGACAGGGCCCTATGGCTACACCTTC. Translation gives CASRRTGPYGYTF.

This clonotype came up many times. This rearrangement joins TRBV7-9 to TRBJ2-7; 7 bases align to TRBD1. With 2 bases clipped from V and 5 bases from J, the junction kept 6 bases outside the gene matches. The CDR3 has 14 amino acids. CDR1 and CDR2 (germline): SEHNR, FQNEAQ (reference sequence). CDR3 sequence reads: CASSLSGGGNEQYF. Written as DNA, the CDR3 is TGTGCCAGCAGCTTATCAGGGGGTGGCAACGAGCAGTACTTC.

The rearrangement links TRBV10-3 to TRBJ1-5; 8 bases match TRBD1. CDR1 and CDR2 (germline): ENHRY, SYGVKD. V trimming: 10 bases; J trimming: 7 bases; junction bases outside the gene matches: 15. The CDR3 consists of 15 residues. The CDR3 DNA follows: TGTGCCAGCACCTGGGGCAGGGGGCGCGGACAGCCCCAGCATTTT. Translation gives CASTWGRGRGQPQHF.

This chain links TRBV20-1 with TRBJ1-2, with D perhaps matching TRBD1 (5 bases). Trimming took off 6 bases at V and 10 bases at J, with 21 bases between the two ends. CDR3 length: 13 amino acids. CDR1 and CDR2 (germline): DFQATT, SNEGSKA (reference sequence). The CDR3 bases are TGCAGTGCCACCGGGGGAGCCGAAAGATCCTACACCTTC. This gives the protein CSATGGAERSYTF.

On this clonotype: This may arise from a read error, as a much more abundant clone is one base away. V is TRBV29-1 and J is TRBJ2-7; D could derive from TRBD1 or TRBD2 (5 bases each). The V gene's germline CDR1 is SQVTM and CDR2 ANQGSEA. This CDR3 contains 13 residues. V was shortened by 4 bases and J by 3 bases, with 13 bases between the two germline ends. The CDR3 DNA reads TGCAGCGTTGTACTTTCTGGGGGCTACGAGCAGTACTTC. Translating it yields CSVVLSGGYEQYF.

The chain recombines TRBV6-2 or TRBV6-3 with TRBJ1-1; 8 bases map to TRBD1. The CDR3 totals 15 residues. Germline V gene sequence: CDR1 MNHEY, CDR2 SVGEGT. The trim removed 5 bases at V and 5 bases at J, leaving 10 bases unmatched. This chain's CDR3 is CASSGSTGGITEAFF. Here the CDR3 DNA reads TGTGCCAGCAGTGGATCTACAGGGGGTATAACTGAAGCTTTCTTT.

The rearrangement uses TRBV4-3 and TRBJ2-7; D is possibly TRBD2 (6 bases). The CDR3 runs to 14 residues. Deletions cut 4 bases from V and 4 bases from J, with 14 bases between. In germline, CDR1 is LGHNA, CDR2 YSLEER. The CDR3 reads CASSPVLAEYEQYF. CDR3 in DNA: TGCGCCAGCAGCCCGGTCTTAGCGGAGTACGAGCAGTACTTC.

Points on this clonotype: Given a much more abundant clone one base away, this may be a read error. V is TRBV7-8 and J is TRBJ1-4; TRBD1 matches 7 bases. The CDR3 consists of 13 residues. Looked up from germline, CDR1 is SGHVS and CDR2 is FQNEAQ. The CDR3 bases are TGTGCCGGCAGGGGGGGGAGAAATGAAAAACTGTTTTTT. It specifies CAGRGGRNEKLFF.

This clonotype showed up many times. This chain uses TRBV7-2 with TRBJ2-2; 7 bases line up with TRBD2. The V gene end was trimmed by 1 base and the J gene end by 1 base; junction bases not matched to a gene: 3. This CDR3 has 16 residues. Germline V CDR1 and CDR2: SGHTA, FQGNSA. This chain's CDR3 is CASSLVGGGNTGELFF. CDR3 nucleotides: TGTGCCAGCAGCTTAGTTGGCGGGGGGAACACCGGGGAGCTGTTTTTT.

This clonotype was seen ten or more times. The CDR3, as DNA: TGTGCCAGCAGTTTTCCCGGCTACACCTTC. Amino acids: CASSFPGYTF. The gene calls are TRBV12-3 or TRBV12-4 and TRBJ1-2; D remains unclear. This CDR3 is 10 amino acids long. V was pared by 3 bases and J by 8 bases, with 4 bases between.

This clonotype was seen many times. This chain uses TRBV9 with TRBJ2-5, with D possibly TRBD1 on 6 matching bases. The length of the CDR3 is 14 residues. The germline CDR1 and CDR2 sequences are SGDLS and YYNGEE. V dropped 6 bases and J dropped 5 bases, with 17 bases sitting between them. CDR3 residues: CASTRAPGVETQYF. In DNA, the CDR3 is TGTGCCAGCACCAGGGCACCAGGGGTTGAGACCCAGTACTTC.

The chain recombines TRBV9 with TRBJ2-5; D possibly corresponds to TRBD2 (5 bases). Germline V gene sequence: CDR1 SGDLS, CDR2 YYNGEE. The length of the CDR3 is 14 residues. Trimming shortened V by 4 bases and J by 4 bases, and 14 bases separated the two germline ends. CDR3 protein: CASSCSVGGETQYF. The CDR3 coding sequence is TGTGCCAGCAGCTGCTCGGTCGGAGGAGAGACCCAGTACTTC.

The sample holds a few counts of this clonotype. The conserved phenylalanine or tryptophan is not found at the CDR3 terminus, so this likely reflects a read error. The DNA is omitted, as the CDR3 cannot be located on it reliably, and the CDR3 follows TCRdb's listing. The rearrangement joins TRBV28 to TRBJ2-5; TRBD1, the table's D call, was not compared with the DNA. Germline CDR1 is MDHEN and CDR2 is SYDVKM. The CDR3 is 9 residues long, ends included. The CDR3 sequence is CASSLCGQV.

This clonotype was picked up many times. The rearrangement uses TRBV10-3 and TRBJ1-4; D is perhaps TRBD1 (6 bases). The CDR3 extends over 14 amino acids. V gave up 0 bases and J gave up 8 bases, with 10 bases separating them. Germline assignment: CDR1 ENHRY and CDR2 SYGVKD. The CDR3: CAISESTGGEKLFF. In nucleotides, the CDR3 is TGTGCCATCAGTGAGTCGACAGGAGGGGAAAAACTGTTTTTT.

The chain recombines TRBV10-3 with TRBJ1-2; no clear D. The germline V and J ends were trimmed by 1 base and 2 bases, with 20 bases remaining between them. Germline V gives CDR1 ENHRY, CDR2 SYGVKD. The CDR3 spans 18 residues. CDR3: CAISELMVSAGSNYGYTF. CDR3 bases: TGTGCCATCAGTGAGTTGATGGTCTCGGCAGGATCCAACTATGGCTACACCTTC.

This clonotype has a handful of counts. The rearrangement joins TRBV7-8 to TRBJ2-7; 10 bases align to TRBD2. Unmatched junction bases numbered 5, after V lost 6 bases and J lost 0 bases. CDR3 length: 15 residues. Germline lookup yields CDR1 SGHVS and CDR2 FQNEAQ. DNA of the CDR3: TGTGCCAGCAGTGAGCGGACTAGCGGCTCCTACGAGCAGTACTTC. It yields the protein CASSERTSGSYEQYF. Drawing the rest from reference TRBV7-8 and TRBJ2-7, the complete variable domain is GAGVSQSPRYKVAKRGQDVALRCDPISGHVSLFWYQQALGQGPEFLTYFQNEAQLDKSGLPSDRFFAERPEGSVSTLKIQRTQQEDSAVYLCASSERTSGSYEQYFGPGTRLTVT.

In this sample, this clonotype turned up many times. The genes are TRBV4-3 and TRBJ1-2; D possibly corresponds to TRBD1 (5 bases). Germline V gene sequence: CDR1 LGHNA, CDR2 YSLEER. Deletions cut 0 bases from V and 7 bases from J, with 18 bases between. This CDR3 is built from 16 residues. CDR3 DNA sequence: TGCGCCAGCAGCCAAGATCGAGGTCGAGGGGACGGTGGCTACACCTTC. Amino acid sequence: CASSQDRGRGDGGYTF.

This clonotype was recorded many times. The chain combines TRBV6-5 with TRBJ2-5; weak D call: TRBD2 (6 bases). Trimming left V 5 bases short and J 2 bases short, with 12 bases between. This CDR3 comprises 14 residues. Germline CDR1 reads MNHEY; CDR2 reads SVGAGI. DNA of the CDR3: TGTGCCAGCAGTCAGGGTGGGGGGCAAGAGACCCAGTACTTC. This encodes CASSQGGGQETQYF.